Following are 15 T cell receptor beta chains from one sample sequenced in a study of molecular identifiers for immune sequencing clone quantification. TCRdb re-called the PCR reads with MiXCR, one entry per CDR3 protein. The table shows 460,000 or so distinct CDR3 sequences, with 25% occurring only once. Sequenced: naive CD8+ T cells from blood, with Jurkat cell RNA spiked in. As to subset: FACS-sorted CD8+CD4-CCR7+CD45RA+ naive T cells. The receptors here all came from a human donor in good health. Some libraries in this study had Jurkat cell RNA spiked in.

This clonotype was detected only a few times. The CDR3 DNA reads TGTGCCAGCAGTAACAGGGCCGGGAACACTGAAGCTTTCTTT. It specifies CASSNRAGNTEAFF. The chain employs TRBV6-5 and TRBJ1-1; D perhaps matches TRBD1 (6 bases). Per the germline V gene, CDR1 is MNHEY and CDR2 is SVGAGI. The CDR3 has 14 amino acids. V was cut by 5 bases and J by 1 base, with 11 bases left in between.

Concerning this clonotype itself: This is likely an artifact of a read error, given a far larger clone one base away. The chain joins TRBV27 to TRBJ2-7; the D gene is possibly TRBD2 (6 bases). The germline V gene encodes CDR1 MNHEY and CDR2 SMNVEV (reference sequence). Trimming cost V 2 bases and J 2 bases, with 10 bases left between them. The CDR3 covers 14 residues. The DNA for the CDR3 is TGTGCCAGCAGTTTAGCGGGAAGGCCCTACGAGCAGTACTTC. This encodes CASSLAGRPYEQYF.

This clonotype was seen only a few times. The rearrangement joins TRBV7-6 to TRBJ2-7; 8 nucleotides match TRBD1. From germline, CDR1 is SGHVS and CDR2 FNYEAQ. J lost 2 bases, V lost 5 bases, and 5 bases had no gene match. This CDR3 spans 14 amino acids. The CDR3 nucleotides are TGTGCCAGCAGCGATGGACAGGGCACCTACGAGCAGTACTTC. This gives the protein CASSDGQGTYEQYF.

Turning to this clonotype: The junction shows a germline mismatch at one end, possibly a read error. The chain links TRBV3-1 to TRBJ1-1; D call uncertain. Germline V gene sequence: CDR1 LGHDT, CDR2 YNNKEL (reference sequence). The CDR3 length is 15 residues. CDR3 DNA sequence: TGTGCCAGCAGCCAAGACTATGGTGTCAATACTGGAGCTTTCTTT. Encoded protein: CASSQDYGVNTGAFF.

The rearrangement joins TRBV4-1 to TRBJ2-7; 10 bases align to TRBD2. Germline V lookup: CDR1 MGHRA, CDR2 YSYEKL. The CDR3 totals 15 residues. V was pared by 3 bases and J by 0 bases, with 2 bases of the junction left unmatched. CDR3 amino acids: CASSQASGGSYEQYF. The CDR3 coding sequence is TGCGCCAGCAGCCAGGCTAGCGGGGGCTCCTACGAGCAGTACTTC.

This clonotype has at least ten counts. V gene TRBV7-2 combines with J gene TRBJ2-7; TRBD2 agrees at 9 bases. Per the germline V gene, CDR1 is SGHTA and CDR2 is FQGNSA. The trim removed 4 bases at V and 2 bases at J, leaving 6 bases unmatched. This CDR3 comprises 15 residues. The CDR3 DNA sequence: TGTGCCAGCAGCTCCAGCGGGGGGCCTACCTACGAGCAGTACTTC. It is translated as CASSSSGGPTYEQYF.

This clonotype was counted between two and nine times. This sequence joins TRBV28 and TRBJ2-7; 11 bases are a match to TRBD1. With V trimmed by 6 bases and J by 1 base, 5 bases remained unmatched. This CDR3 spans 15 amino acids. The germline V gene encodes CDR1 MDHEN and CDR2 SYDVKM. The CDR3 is CASSTGQGASYEQYF. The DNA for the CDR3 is TGTGCCAGCAGCACCGGACAGGGGGCATCCTACGAGCAGTACTTC. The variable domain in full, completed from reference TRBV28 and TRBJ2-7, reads DVKVTQSSRYLVKRTGEKVFLECVQDMDHENMFWYRQDPGLGLRLIYFSYDVKMKEKGDIPEGYSVSREKKERFSLILESASTNQTSMYLCASSTGQGASYEQYFGPGTRLTVT.

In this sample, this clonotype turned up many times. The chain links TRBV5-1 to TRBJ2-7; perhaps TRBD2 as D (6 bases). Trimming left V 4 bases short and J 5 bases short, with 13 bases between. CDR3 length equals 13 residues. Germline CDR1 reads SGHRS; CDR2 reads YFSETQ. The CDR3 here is CASSQSRGNEQYF. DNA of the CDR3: TGCGCCAGCAGCCAAAGTCGGGGGAACGAGCAGTACTTC.

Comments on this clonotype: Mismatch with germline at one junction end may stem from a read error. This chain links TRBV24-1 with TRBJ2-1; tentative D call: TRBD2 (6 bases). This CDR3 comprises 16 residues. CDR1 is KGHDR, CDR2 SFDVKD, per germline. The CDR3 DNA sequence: TGTGCCACCAGAGATTCGGGGACTTCCTCCTACAATGAGCAGTTCTTC. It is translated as CATRDSGTSSYNEQFF.

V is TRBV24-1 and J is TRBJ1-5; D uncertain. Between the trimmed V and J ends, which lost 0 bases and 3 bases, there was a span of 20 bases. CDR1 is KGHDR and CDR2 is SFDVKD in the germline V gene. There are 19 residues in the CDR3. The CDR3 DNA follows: TGTGCCACCAGTGATTTGCATACCCCTCCGGGGTTCCTCAATCAGCCCCAGCATTTT. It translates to CATSDLHTPPGFLNQPQHF.

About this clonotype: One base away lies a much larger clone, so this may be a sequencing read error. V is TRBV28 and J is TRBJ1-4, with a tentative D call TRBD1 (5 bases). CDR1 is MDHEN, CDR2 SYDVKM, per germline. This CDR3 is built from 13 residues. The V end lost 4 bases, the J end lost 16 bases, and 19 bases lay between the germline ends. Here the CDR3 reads CASSSPLQGEPFF. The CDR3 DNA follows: TGTGCCAGCAGTTCCCCTCTCCAAGGGGAACCGTTTTTT. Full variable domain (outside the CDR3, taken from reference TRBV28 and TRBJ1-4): DVKVTQSSRYLVKRTGEKVFLECVQDMDHENMFWYRQDPGLGLRLIYFSYDVKMKEKGDIPEGYSVSREKKERFSLILESASTNQTSMYLCASSSPLQGEPFFGSGTQLSVL.

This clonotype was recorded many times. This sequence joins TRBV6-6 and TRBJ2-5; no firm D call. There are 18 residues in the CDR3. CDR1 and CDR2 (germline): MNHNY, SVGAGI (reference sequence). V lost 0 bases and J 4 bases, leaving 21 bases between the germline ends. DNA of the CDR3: TGTGCCAGCAGTTACTCGAGTATGGGTCCGGTTTTCGGAGAGACCCAGTACTTC. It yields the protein CASSYSSMGPVFGETQYF.

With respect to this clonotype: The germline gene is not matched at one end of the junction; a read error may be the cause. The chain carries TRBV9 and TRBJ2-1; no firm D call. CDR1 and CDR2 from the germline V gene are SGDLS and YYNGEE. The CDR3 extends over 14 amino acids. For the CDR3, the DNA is TGTGCCAGCAGCCCACCGACAATAAACAATGAGCAGCTCTTC. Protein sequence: CASSPPTINNEQLF.

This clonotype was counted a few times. CDR3 protein: CASSLGGAKTQYF. The CDR3 region has the DNA TGTGCCAGCAGCTTGGGGGGCGCGAAGACCCAGTACTTC. The V gene is TRBV7-9, the J gene TRBJ2-5; D may correspond to TRBD1 or TRBD2 (6 bases each). With 3 bases removed from V and 6 bases from J, the gap between germline ends came to 11 bases. CDR1 is SEHNR, CDR2 FQNEAQ, per germline (reference sequence). The CDR3 has 13 residues.

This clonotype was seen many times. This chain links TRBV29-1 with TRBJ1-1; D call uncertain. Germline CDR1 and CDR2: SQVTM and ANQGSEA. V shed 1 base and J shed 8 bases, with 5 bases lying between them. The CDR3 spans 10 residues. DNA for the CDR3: TGCAGCGTTGAAGGTTCGGAAGCTTTCTTT. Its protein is CSVEGSEAFF.